This is a list of T cell receptor beta chains from one sample in a study of T-cell memory formation after mild COVID-19. TCRdb redid the calling of the 5' RACE reads with MiXCR, one entry per CDR3 protein. The sample gives about 500,000 distinct CDR3 sequences, around 21% of which show up once; about an eighth is in the top ten. What was sequenced was PBMCs or a T cell subset sorted from them (not recorded which). All receptors come from an adult woman who had mild COVID-19 (a few samples of this study predate the infection). Cell type and time point are not known. CDR3s include the opening cysteine and the closing phenylalanine or tryptophan. Fields, in order: clone size, D gene, V gene, J gene, CDR3 protein, CDR3 DNA. The D gene is left open where the match is weak. Size is stated for part of the rows, as once, few or many counts, or as a class when the clone is expanded.

clone_size: few; d_call: .; v_call: TRBV9; j_call: TRBJ2-5; cdr3_aa: CASSVQGRWSETQYF; cdr3_nt: TGTGCCAGCAGCGTACAGGGGCGTTGGTCAGAGACCCAGTACTTC
clone_size: .; d_call: .; v_call: TRBV11-2; j_call: TRBJ1-4; cdr3_aa: CASSLKITGNKKLFF; cdr3_nt: TGTGCCAGCAGCTTAAAGATCACAGGGAATAAAAAACTGTTTTTT
clone_size: few; d_call: .; v_call: TRBV19; j_call: TRBJ2-5; cdr3_aa: CASSIGAGQGGETQYF; cdr3_nt: TGTGCCAGTAGTATAGGTGCAGGGCAAGGCGGAGAGACCCAGTACTTC
clone_size: .; d_call: TRBD1; v_call: TRBV27; j_call: TRBJ2-7; cdr3_aa: CASRIGDRGLHEQYF; cdr3_nt: TGTGCCAGCAGAATCGGGGACAGGGGGCTTCACGAGCAGTACTTC
clone_size: few; d_call: .; v_call: TRBV11-1; j_call: TRBJ2-7; cdr3_aa: CASSLAGRWNYEQYF; cdr3_nt: TGTGCCAGCAGCTTAGCTGGCAGGTGGAACTACGAGCAGTACTTC
clone_size: many; d_call: .; v_call: TRBV29-1; j_call: TRBJ1-1; cdr3_aa: CSVGRMNTEAFF; cdr3_nt: TGCAGCGTTGGTCGGATGAACACTGAAGCTTTCTTT
clone_size: .; d_call: TRBD1; v_call: TRBV19; j_call: TRBJ2-3; cdr3_aa: CASSMRDRWTGADTQYF; cdr3_nt: TGTGCCAGTAGTATGAGGGACAGGTGGACGGGTGCAGATACGCAGTATTTT
clone_size: many; d_call: .; v_call: TRBV20-1; j_call: TRBJ2-1; cdr3_aa: CSARDGRGSNEQFF; cdr3_nt: TGCAGTGCTAGAGATGGAAGGGGATCCAATGAGCAGTTCTTC
clone_size: many; d_call: TRBD1; v_call: TRBV9; j_call: TRBJ2-7; cdr3_aa: CASSAGQGRYEQYF; cdr3_nt: TGTGCCAGCAGCGCAGGACAGGGTCGGTACGAGCAGTACTTC
clone_size: few; d_call: .; v_call: TRBV7-9; j_call: TRBJ1-3; cdr3_aa: CASSLDRTASSPSGNTIYF; cdr3_nt: TGTGCCAGCAGCTTGGACCGGACAGCCAGTAGCCCCTCTGGAAACACCATATATTTT
clone_size: .; d_call: .; v_call: TRBV10-3; j_call: TRBJ2-3; cdr3_aa: CAISATGTVFLDTQYF; cdr3_nt: TGTGCCATCAGTGCTACCGGGACTGTGTTTCTAGATACGCAGTATTTT
clone_size: many; d_call: TRBD1; v_call: TRBV6-5; j_call: TRBJ1-1; cdr3_aa: CASSRNRGTEAFF; cdr3_nt: TGTGCCAGCAGTCGAAACAGGGGGACTGAAGCTTTCTTT
clone_size: .; d_call: TRBD1; v_call: TRBV6-5; j_call: TRBJ2-7; cdr3_aa: CASSYGTGYEQYF; cdr3_nt: TGTGCCAGCAGTTACGGGACAGGGTACGAGCAGTACTTC
clone_size: .; d_call: TRBD1; v_call: TRBV27; j_call: TRBJ1-2; cdr3_aa: CASSLGFGQEVYGYTF; cdr3_nt: TGTGCCAGCAGTTTAGGGTTTGGACAGGAGGTATATGGCTACACCTTC
clone_size: .; d_call: .; v_call: TRBV7-8; j_call: TRBJ2-1; cdr3_aa: CASSFVGNEQFF; cdr3_nt: TGTGCCAGCAGCTTTGTGGGCAATGAGCAGTTCTTC
clone_size: .; d_call: TRBD1; v_call: TRBV15; j_call: TRBJ2-7; cdr3_aa: CATSSAEHRGPSSYEQYF; cdr3_nt: TGTGCCACCAGCAGCGCCGAACACAGGGGGCCTTCCTCCTACGAGCAGTACTTC
clone_size: few; d_call: TRBD2; v_call: TRBV6-5; j_call: TRBJ2-1; cdr3_aa: CASSPPGLAGVTAFF; cdr3_nt: TGTGCCAGCAGTCCCCCGGGACTAGCGGGGGTAACCGCGTTCTTC
clone_size: .; d_call: .; v_call: TRBV18; j_call: TRBJ2-7; cdr3_aa: CASSPVRYYEQYF; cdr3_nt: TGTGCCAGCTCACCGGTCCGATACTACGAGCAGTACTTC
clone_size: few; d_call: .; v_call: TRBV7-9; j_call: TRBJ2-7; cdr3_aa: CASSPPAGIYEQYF; cdr3_nt: TGTGCCAGCAGCCCCCCAGCGGGTATCTACGAGCAGTACTTC
clone_size: .; d_call: TRBD1; v_call: TRBV19; j_call: TRBJ1-2; cdr3_aa: CASGTGPNYGYTF; cdr3_nt: TGTGCCAGTGGGACAGGGCCTAACTATGGCTACACCTTC
clone_size: .; d_call: .; v_call: TRBV11-2; j_call: TRBJ2-3; cdr3_aa: CASRLRQGTTDTQYF; cdr3_nt: TGTGCCAGCAGACTGAGGCAGGGAACTACAGATACGCAGTATTTT
clone_size: .; d_call: .; v_call: TRBV4-2; j_call: TRBJ2-3; cdr3_aa: CASSQEGGLVFTDTQYF; cdr3_nt: TGTGCCAGCAGCCAAGAAGGGGGATTAGTTTTCACAGATACGCAGTATTTT
clone_size: .; d_call: .; v_call: TRBV15; j_call: TRBJ1-1; cdr3_aa: CATSRDQGSTEAFF; cdr3_nt: TGTGCCACCAGCAGAGATCAGGGTAGCACTGAAGCTTTCTTT
clone_size: .; d_call: .; v_call: TRBV4-3; j_call: TRBJ2-7; cdr3_aa: CASSLRDGISYEQYF; cdr3_nt: TGCGCCAGCAGCCTCCGGGACGGGATCTCCTACGAGCAGTACTTC
clone_size: few; d_call: .; v_call: TRBV14; j_call: TRBJ1-1; cdr3_aa: CASSQWQGMADTEAFF; cdr3_nt: TGTGCCAGCAGCCAATGGCAGGGAATGGCGGACACTGAAGCTTTCTTT
clone_size: .; d_call: .; v_call: TRBV4-1; j_call: TRBJ1-1; cdr3_aa: CASSLSPATEAFF; cdr3_nt: TGCGCCAGCAGCCTAAGTCCGGCCACTGAAGCTTTCTTT
clone_size: few; d_call: TRBD1; v_call: TRBV30; j_call: TRBJ1-6; cdr3_aa: CAWSPRTGRSYNSPLHF; cdr3_nt: TGTGCCTGGAGTCCTAGGACAGGGCGATCCTATAATTCACCCCTCCACTTT
clone_size: few; d_call: .; v_call: TRBV10-3; j_call: TRBJ1-3; cdr3_aa: CAIRIDETGNTIYF; cdr3_nt: TGTGCCATCAGAATCGACGAGACTGGAAACACCATATATTTT
clone_size: .; d_call: TRBD1; v_call: TRBV5-5; j_call: TRBJ1-1; cdr3_aa: CASSNSGQGEAFF; cdr3_nt: TGTGCCAGCAGCAATTCGGGACAGGGAGAAGCTTTCTTT
clone_size: few; d_call: TRBD2; v_call: TRBV2; j_call: TRBJ2-4; cdr3_aa: CASYGGGSKNIQYF; cdr3_nt: TGTGCCAGCTACGGGGGGGGCTCCAAAAACATTCAGTACTTC
clone_size: .; d_call: .; v_call: TRBV7-9; j_call: TRBJ2-5; cdr3_aa: CSSSPKDYNYQETQYF; cdr3_nt: TGTTCCAGCAGCCCGAAGGACTACAATTACCAAGAGACCCAGTACTTC
clone_size: .; d_call: .; v_call: TRBV6-5; j_call: TRBJ1-1; cdr3_aa: CASRSSDYQAFF; cdr3_nt: TGTGCCAGCAGATCTTCGGACTATCAAGCTTTCTTT
clone_size: many; d_call: .; v_call: TRBV7-9; j_call: TRBJ2-7; cdr3_aa: CASSAGFREQYF; cdr3_nt: TGTGCCAGCAGCGCAGGTTTCCGGGAGCAGTACTTC
clone_size: .; d_call: TRBD2; v_call: TRBV10-3; j_call: TRBJ2-7; cdr3_aa: CAISEPSGGSSYEQYF; cdr3_nt: TGTGCCATCAGTGAACCTAGCGGAGGGAGCTCCTACGAGCAGTACTTC
clone_size: .; d_call: TRBD2; v_call: TRBV9; j_call: TRBJ2-4; cdr3_aa: CASSVGNLWAGGRDIQYF; cdr3_nt: TGTGCCAGCAGCGTAGGCAATTTGTGGGCGGGAGGGAGAGACATTCAGTACTTC
clone_size: .; d_call: .; v_call: TRBV19; j_call: TRBJ1-4; cdr3_aa: CASKHEKLFF; cdr3_nt: TGTGCCAGTAAGCACGAAAAACTGTTTTTT
clone_size: few; d_call: .; v_call: TRBV5-1; j_call: TRBJ1-3; cdr3_aa: CASRFGPSGNTIYF; cdr3_nt: TGCGCCAGCAGATTCGGGCCCTCTGGAAACACCATATATTTT
clone_size: .; d_call: .; v_call: TRBV4-1; j_call: TRBJ1-4; cdr3_aa: CASSQDEVSATNEKLFF; cdr3_nt: TGCGCCAGCAGCCAAGATGAGGTCTCTGCAACTAATGAAAAACTGTTTTTT
clone_size: .; d_call: TRBD1; v_call: TRBV7-3; j_call: TRBJ2-1; cdr3_aa: CASSSLPGQHNEQFF; cdr3_nt: TGTGCCAGCAGCTCGTTACCGGGACAGCACAATGAGCAGTTCTTC
clone_size: .; d_call: .; v_call: TRBV29-1; j_call: TRBJ1-1; cdr3_aa: CSVAGISLEAFF; cdr3_nt: TGCAGCGTCGCAGGGATTTCCCTTGAAGCTTTCTTT
clone_size: .; d_call: .; v_call: TRBV12-3/TRBV12-4; j_call: TRBJ2-3; cdr3_aa: CASSSRQANTDTQYF; cdr3_nt: TGTGCCAGCAGTTCACGACAGGCAAACACAGATACGCAGTATTTT
clone_size: .; d_call: .; v_call: TRBV24-1; j_call: TRBJ2-1; cdr3_aa: CATSADLRQFF; cdr3_nt: TGTGCCACCAGTGCTGACCTTCGGCAGTTCTTC
clone_size: few; d_call: .; v_call: TRBV14; j_call: TRBJ2-3; cdr3_aa: CASSLPLGTQYF; cdr3_nt: TGTGCCAGCAGCCTTCCCTTAGGTACGCAGTATTTT
clone_size: .; d_call: TRBD2; v_call: TRBV5-1; j_call: TRBJ2-3; cdr3_aa: CASSLELAGTDTQYF; cdr3_nt: TGCGCCAGCAGCTTGGAACTAGCGGGCACAGATACGCAGTATTTT
clone_size: .; d_call: TRBD1; v_call: TRBV6-5; j_call: TRBJ1-2; cdr3_aa: CASRRPGQGALGYTF; cdr3_nt: TGTGCCAGCAGACGACCGGGACAGGGGGCTCTCGGCTACACCTTC
clone_size: .; d_call: .; v_call: TRBV9; j_call: TRBJ1-2; cdr3_aa: CASSYRRGQANYGYTF; cdr3_nt: TGTGCCAGCAGCTATAGGAGAGGCCAAGCTAACTATGGCTACACCTTC
clone_size: .; d_call: .; v_call: TRBV5-6; j_call: TRBJ1-5; cdr3_aa: CASSLFTTGNQPQHF; cdr3_nt: TGTGCCAGCAGCTTGTTTACCACAGGGAATCAGCCCCAGCATTTT
clone_size: .; d_call: TRBD2; v_call: TRBV6-5; j_call: TRBJ2-3; cdr3_aa: CASKTSVVDDTQYF; cdr3_nt: TGTGCCAGCAAAACTAGCGTGGTAGATGATACGCAGTATTTT
clone_size: many; d_call: TRBD1; v_call: TRBV5-1; j_call: TRBJ2-3; cdr3_aa: CASSLTGASTDTQYF; cdr3_nt: TGCGCCAGCAGCTTGACAGGGGCTAGCACAGATACGCAGTATTTT
clone_size: few; d_call: .; v_call: TRBV29-1; j_call: TRBJ1-2; cdr3_aa: CSARVLAYGYTF; cdr3_nt: TGCAGCGCCAGAGTCCTGGCGTATGGCTACACCTTC
clone_size: .; d_call: .; v_call: TRBV5-1; j_call: TRBJ1-1; cdr3_aa: CASSRDSEAFF; cdr3_nt: TGCGCCAGCAGCCGAGACTCCGAGGCTTTCTTT
clone_size: .; d_call: .; v_call: TRBV7-2; j_call: TRBJ2-2; cdr3_aa: CASSLSTSGSGELFF; cdr3_nt: TGTGCCAGCAGCTTATCGACTAGTGGGTCCGGGGAGCTGTTTTTT
clone_size: few; d_call: TRBD1; v_call: TRBV7-8; j_call: TRBJ1-6; cdr3_aa: CASSLANSPLNRDRYNSPLHF; cdr3_nt: TGTGCCAGCAGCTTAGCAAATTCCCCCTTAAACCGGGACAGATATAATTCACCCCTCCACTTT